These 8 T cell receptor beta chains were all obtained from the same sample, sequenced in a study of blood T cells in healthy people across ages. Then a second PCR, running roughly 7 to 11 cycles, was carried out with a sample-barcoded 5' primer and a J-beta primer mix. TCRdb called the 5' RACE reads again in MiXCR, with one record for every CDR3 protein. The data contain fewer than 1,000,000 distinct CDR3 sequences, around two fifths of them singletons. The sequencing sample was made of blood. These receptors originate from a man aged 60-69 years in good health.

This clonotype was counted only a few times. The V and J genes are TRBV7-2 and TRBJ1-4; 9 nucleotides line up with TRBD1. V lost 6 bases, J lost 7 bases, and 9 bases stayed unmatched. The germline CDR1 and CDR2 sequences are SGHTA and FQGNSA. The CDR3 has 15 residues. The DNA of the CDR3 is TGTGCCAGCAGAGGACAGGGGAACGGGGGTGAAAAACTGTTTTTT. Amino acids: CASRGQGNGGEKLFF. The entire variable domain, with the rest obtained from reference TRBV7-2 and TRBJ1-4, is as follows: GAGVSQSPSNKVTEKGKDVELRCDPISGHTALYWYRQSLGQGLEFLIYFQGNSAPDKSGLPSDRFSAERTGGSVSTLTIQRTQQEDSAVYLCASRGQGNGGEKLFFGSGTQLSVL.

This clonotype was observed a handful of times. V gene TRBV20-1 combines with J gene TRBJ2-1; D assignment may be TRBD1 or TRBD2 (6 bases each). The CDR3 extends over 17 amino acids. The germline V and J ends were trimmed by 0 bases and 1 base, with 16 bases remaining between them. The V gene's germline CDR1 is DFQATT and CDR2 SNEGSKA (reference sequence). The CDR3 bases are TGCAGTGCTAGAGATACCGGAGAGGGGGGTTCCTACAATGAGCAGTTCTTC. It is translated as CSARDTGEGGSYNEQFF.

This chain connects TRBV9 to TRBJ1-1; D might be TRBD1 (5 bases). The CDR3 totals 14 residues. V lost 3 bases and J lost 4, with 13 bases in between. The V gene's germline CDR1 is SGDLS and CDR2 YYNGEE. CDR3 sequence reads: CASSGGRTITEAFF. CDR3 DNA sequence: TGTGCCAGCAGCGGCGGCAGGACAATCACTGAAGCTTTCTTT. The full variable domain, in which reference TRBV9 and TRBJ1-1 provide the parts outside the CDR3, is DSGVTQTPKHLITATGQRVTLRCSPRSGDLSVYWYQQSLDQGLQFLIQYYNGEERAKGNILERFSAQQFPDLHSELNLSSLELGDSALYFCASSGGRTITEAFFGQGTRLTVV.

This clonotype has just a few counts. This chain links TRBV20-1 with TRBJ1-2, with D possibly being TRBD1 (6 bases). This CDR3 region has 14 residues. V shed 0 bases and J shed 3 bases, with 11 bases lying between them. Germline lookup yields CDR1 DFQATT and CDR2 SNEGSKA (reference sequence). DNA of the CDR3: TGCAGTGCTAGAGACTCTACAGGGTACTATGGCTACACCTTC. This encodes CSARDSTGYYGYTF.

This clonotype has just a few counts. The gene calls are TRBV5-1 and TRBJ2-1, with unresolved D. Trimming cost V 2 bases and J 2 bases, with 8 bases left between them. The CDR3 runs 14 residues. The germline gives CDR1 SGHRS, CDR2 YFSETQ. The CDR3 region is CASSFDGPYNEQFF. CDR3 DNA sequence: TGCGCCAGCAGCTTCGACGGACCCTACAATGAGCAGTTCTTC.

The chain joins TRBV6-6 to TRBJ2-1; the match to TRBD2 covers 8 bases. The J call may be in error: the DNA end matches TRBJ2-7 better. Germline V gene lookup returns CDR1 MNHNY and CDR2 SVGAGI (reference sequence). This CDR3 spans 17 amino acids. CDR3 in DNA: TGTGCCAGCAGTTACTCGGGCCCAGCGGGGGTCTACAATGAGCAGTACTTC. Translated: CASSYSGPAGVYNEQYF.

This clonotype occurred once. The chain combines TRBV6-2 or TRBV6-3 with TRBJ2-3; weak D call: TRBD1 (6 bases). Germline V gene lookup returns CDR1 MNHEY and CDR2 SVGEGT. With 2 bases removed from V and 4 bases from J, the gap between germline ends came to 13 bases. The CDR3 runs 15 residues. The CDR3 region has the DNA TGTGCCAGCAGTTACGACAATACAGGGCCAGATACGCAGTATTTT. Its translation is CASSYDNTGPDTQYF.

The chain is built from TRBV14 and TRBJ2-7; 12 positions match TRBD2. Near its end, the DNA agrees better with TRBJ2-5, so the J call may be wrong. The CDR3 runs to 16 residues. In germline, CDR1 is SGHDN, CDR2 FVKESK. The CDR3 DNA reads TGTGCCAGCAGCCATCTACTAGCGGGAGGCGGAGAGACCCAGTACTTC. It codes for CASSHLLAGGGETQYF.